Listed below are T cell receptor beta chains from one sample, sequenced in a study of CD4 T cells in relation to SARS-CoV-2 and coronaviruses. Their specific antigens are unknown. Assay: immunoSEQ multiplex PCR; the TCRdb copy retains only in-frame clones and omits some. The sample yields more than 20,000 clones, 70% to 80% seen once. Sequencing input: CD4+ T cells from PBMCs, cultured in vitro. These receptors all stem from a human donor in good health. Each CDR3 is given with its conserved first and last residue. A D gene is named only where the DNA matches it firmly. Only some rows state a clone size, as once, few, many or a class for expanded clones.

d_call | clone_size | j_call | v_call | cdr3_aa | cdr3_nt
. | . | TRBJ1-5 | TRBV27 | CASSFYNQPQHF | TGTGCCAGCAGTTTTTATAATCAGCCCCAGCATTTT
. | once | TRBJ2-7 | TRBV7-3 | CASSVRGGNAYEQYF | TGTGCCAGCAGCGTTCGTGGGGGTAATGCCTACGAGCAGTACTTC
. | . | TRBJ1-5 | TRBV4-1 | CASSQGNSNQPQHF | TGCGCCAGCAGCCAAGGAAATAGCAATCAGCCCCAGCATTTT
TRBD1 | . | TRBJ2-1 | TRBV2 | CASRTGQGRDNEQFF | TGTGCCAGTAGAACTGGACAGGGAAGGGACAATGAGCAGTTCTTC
. | . | TRBJ1-1 | TRBV6-5 | CASSYGDGRGTEAFF | TGTGCCAGCAGTTACGGGGACGGGAGAGGAACTGAAGCTTTCTTT
. | . | TRBJ1-2 | TRBV3-1/TRBV3-2 | CASSQDLGYNYGYTF | TGTGCCAGCAGCCAAGATCTAGGGTATAACTATGGCTACACCTTC
. | . | TRBJ1-5 | TRBV3-1/TRBV3-2 | CASSINTPFWHHQPQHF | TGTGCCAGCAGCATTAATACTCCCTTTTGGCATCATCAGCCCCAGCATTTT
. | . | TRBJ2-3 | TRBV19 | CASSIWTAADTQYF | TGTGCCAGTAGTATTTGGACTGCGGCAGATACGCAGTATTTT
TRBD2 | . | TRBJ2-1 | TRBV3-1/TRBV3-2 | CASSQGTSGSSYNEQFF | TGTGCCAGCAGCCAGGGGACTAGCGGGAGCTCCTACAATGAGCAGTTCTTC
. | few | TRBJ1-2 | TRBV29-1 | CSVEDRAKGYGYTF | TGCAGCGTTGAAGACAGGGCCAAGGGCTATGGCTACACCTTC
. | few | TRBJ1-6 | TRBV19 | CASSSDGNSPLHF | TGTGCCAGTAGTTCCGACGGTAATTCACCCCTCCACTTT
. | . | TRBJ2-5 | TRBV18 | CASSPAGRQETQYF | TGTGCCAGCTCACCAGCGGGCAGGCAAGAGACCCAGTACTTC
TRBD2 | . | TRBJ2-3 | TRBV27 | CASSRGLAGGLTDTQYF | TGTGCCAGCAGTCGGGGACTAGCGGGGGGGCTAACAGATACGCAGTATTTT
. | once | TRBJ1-1 | TRBV30 | CAGTDNTEAFF | TGTGCCGGGACCGACAACACTGAAGCTTTCTTT
. | . | TRBJ2-7 | TRBV5-6 | CASSLMGDEQYF | TGTGCCAGCAGCTTGATGGGAGACGAGCAGTACTTC
. | few | TRBJ1-1 | TRBV6-5 | CASSYAPWAEAFF | TGTGCCAGCAGTTACGCCCCCTGGGCTGAAGCTTTCTTT
. | . | TRBJ2-2 | TRBV19 | CASRTAGGAGELFF | TGTGCCAGTAGAACGGCAGGGGGGGCCGGGGAGCTGTTTTTT
. | . | TRBJ2-5 | TRBV6-2/TRBV6-3 | CASSYLQETQYF | TGTGCCAGCAGTTACCTACAAGAGACCCAGTACTTC
. | . | TRBJ1-5 | TRBV7-2 | CASSLVTDSNQPQHF | TGTGCCAGCAGCTTAGTTACGGATAGCAATCAGCCCCAGCATTTT
. | . | TRBJ2-1 | TRBV9 | CASSVGNNYNEQFF | TGTGCCAGCAGCGTGGGGAATAACTACAATGAGCAGTTCTTC
. | few | TRBJ2-6 | TRBV9 | CASSVAPGRMDNVLTF | TGTGCCAGCAGCGTAGCTCCGGGAAGGATGGACAACGTCCTGACTTTC
TRBD2 | . | TRBJ2-1 | TRBV14 | CASSQDWGLAGENEQFF | TGTGCCAGCAGCCAAGACTGGGGACTAGCGGGAGAAAATGAGCAGTTCTTC
. | few | TRBJ2-2 | TRBV2 | CASSGLESSAGELFF | TGTGCCAGCAGTGGGTTGGAAAGCAGTGCCGGGGAGCTGTTTTTT
TRBD1 | . | TRBJ1-1 | TRBV6-7 | CASSYFPRTGGPLNTEAFF | TGTGCCAGCAGTTATTTCCCCCGGACAGGGGGCCCGTTGAACACTGAAGCTTTCTTT
TRBD2 | . | TRBJ2-3 | TRBV10-3 | CAIRYDLAGATDTQYF | TGTGCCATCAGATATGACCTAGCGGGAGCCACAGATACGCAGTATTTT
. | . | TRBJ1-1 | TRBV18 | CASSPTNSRASGTEAFF | TGTGCCAGCTCACCTACTAACTCCCGGGCCTCGGGAACTGAAGCTTTCTTT
. | once | TRBJ2-5 | TRBV23-1 | CASWRGYTPDPGWRAQYF | TGCGCCAGCTGGAGAGGGTACACCCCGGACCCGGGCTGGAGGGCCCAGTACTTC
TRBD1 | medium-sized | TRBJ2-7 | TRBV2 | CASSLWGQGDYEQYF | TGTGCCAGCAGTTTGTGGGGACAGGGGGACTACGAGCAGTACTTC
. | . | TRBJ2-6 | TRBV9 | CASSVGWGFGANVLTF | TGTGCCAGCAGCGTAGGTTGGGGCTTTGGGGCCAACGTCCTGACTTTC
TRBD2 | . | TRBJ2-3 | TRBV6-5 | CASSLIAGLTDTQYF | TGTGCCAGCAGTCTTATAGCGGGCCTCACAGATACGCAGTATTTT
. | . | TRBJ2-2 | TRBV6-5 | CASKRGAPAGELFF | TGTGCCAGCAAGAGGGGGGCCCCTGCCGGGGAGCTGTTTTTT
. | once | TRBJ2-7 | TRBV14 | CASSLFLGRSYEQYF | TGTGCCAGCAGCCTATTTTTGGGGAGGTCCTACGAGCAGTACTTC
. | . | TRBJ2-7 | TRBV5-4 | CASSSGKEYEQYF | TGTGCCAGCAGCTCCGGAAAAGAATACGAGCAGTACTTC
. | . | TRBJ2-5 | TRBV4-2 | CASSPRPPAQETQYF | TGTGCCAGCAGCCCGCGACCCCCCGCCCAAGAGACCCAGTACTTC
. | . | TRBJ1-3 | TRBV6-5 | CASSSGEGNTIYF | TGTGCCAGCAGTTCAGGGGAAGGAAACACCATATATTTT
TRBD2 | . | TRBJ2-3 | TRBV7-2 | CASGPGLATTDTQYF | TGTGCCAGCGGGCCGGGACTAGCGACCACAGATACGCAGTATTTT
. | . | TRBJ1-4 | TRBV4-3 | CASSQGLSGAGEKLFF | TGCGCCAGCAGCCAAGGTCTGTCGGGCGCGGGTGAAAAACTGTTTTTT
. | . | TRBJ1-1 | TRBV9 | CASSPLSGAEAFF | TGTGCCAGCAGCCCCCTATCAGGGGCTGAAGCTTTCTTT
. | . | TRBJ2-5 | TRBV19 | CASSEDRTSETQYF | TGTGCCAGTAGTGAGGACAGAACGTCCGAGACCCAGTACTTC
. | few | TRBJ1-6 | TRBV27 | CASSPSGPGGSPLHF | TGTGCCAGCAGTCCGTCGGGGCCCGGGGGTTCACCCCTCCACTTT
. | . | TRBJ1-5 | TRBV28 | CASSPPAAPSNQPQHF | TGTGCCAGCAGCCCTCCGGCCGCCCCTAGCAATCAGCCCCAGCATTTT
. | few | TRBJ1-2 | TRBV7-2 | CASSLDALYGYTF | TGTGCCAGCAGCTTAGATGCGCTGTATGGCTACACCTTC
TRBD1 | . | TRBJ1-2 | TRBV30 | CAWSARRTGGNYGYTF | TGTGCCTGGAGTGCTCGTAGGACAGGGGGCAACTATGGCTACACCTTC
. | . | TRBJ1-1 | TRBV14 | CASSPMQGAVGRNTEAFF | TGTGCCAGCAGCCCCATGCAGGGTGCAGTCGGTAGGAACACTGAAGCTTTCTTT
TRBD2 | . | TRBJ2-1 | TRBV3-1/TRBV3-2 | CASSPGRGGSLVDEQFF | TGTGCCAGCAGCCCAGGACGGGGCGGGAGTCTGGTTGATGAGCAGTTCTTC
. | . | TRBJ1-3 | TRBV4-1 | CASSQPRLISGNTIYF | TGCGCCAGCAGCCAACCTCGACTGATCTCTGGAAACACCATATATTTT
. | . | TRBJ1-4 | TRBV19 | CANEGLETLVEELFF | TGTGCCAATGAGGGTCTTGAAACCCTAGTCGAGGAACTGTTTTTT
. | once | TRBJ1-2 | TRBV10-3 | CAISERPQGEYGYTF | TGTGCCATCAGTGAGCGGCCTCAGGGAGAGTATGGCTACACCTTC
. | . | TRBJ2-5 | TRBV5-1 | CASSPGTLLKETQYF | TGCGCCAGCAGCCCGGGGACATTGCTGAAGGAGACCCAGTACTTC